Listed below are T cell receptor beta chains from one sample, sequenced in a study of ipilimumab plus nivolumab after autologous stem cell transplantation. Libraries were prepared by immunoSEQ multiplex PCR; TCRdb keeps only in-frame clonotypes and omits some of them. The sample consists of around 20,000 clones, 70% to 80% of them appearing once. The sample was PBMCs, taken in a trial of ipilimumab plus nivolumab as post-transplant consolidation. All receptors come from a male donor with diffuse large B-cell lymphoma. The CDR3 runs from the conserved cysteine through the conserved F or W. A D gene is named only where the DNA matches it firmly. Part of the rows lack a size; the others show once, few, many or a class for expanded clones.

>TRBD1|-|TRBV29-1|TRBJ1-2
TGCAGCGTTGAAGGAGGACCGGGACAGGGGGCGGATGGCTACACCTTC
CSVEGGPGQGADGYTF
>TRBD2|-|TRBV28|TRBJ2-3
TGTGCCAGCAGTGAATCAGCGGGGGGGAGCACAGATACGCAGTATTTT
CASSESAGGSTDTQYF
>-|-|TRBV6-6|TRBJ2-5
TGTGCCAGCAGTTCTGGGGGGCGTAATGGGGAGACCCAGTACTTC
CASSSGGRNGETQYF
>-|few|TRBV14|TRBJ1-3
TGTGCCAGTTCCCCAACGATGGGCTCTGGAAACACCATATATTTT
CASSPTMGSGNTIYF
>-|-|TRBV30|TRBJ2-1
TGTGCCTGGTTATCGTGGGGGCATGAGCAGTTCTTC
CAWLSWGHEQFF
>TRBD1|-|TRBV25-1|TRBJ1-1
TGTGCCAGCAGTGCCCGTGACAGGGCAGGAACTGAAGCTTTCTTT
CASSARDRAGTEAFF
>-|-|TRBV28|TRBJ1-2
TGTGCCAGCAGTTTAACAGGGCTAAACTATGGCTACACCTTC
CASSLTGLNYGYTF
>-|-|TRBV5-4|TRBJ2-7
TGTGCCAGCAGCTTAGGCTCCCAGGGGGAGCAGTACTTC
CASSLGSQGEQYF
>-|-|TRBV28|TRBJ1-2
TGTGCCAGCAGTGACAGACCCAACTATGGCTACACCTTC
CASSDRPNYGYTF
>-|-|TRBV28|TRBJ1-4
TGTGCCAGCAACTCCCCGGCCTCGGGTGAAAAACTGTTTTTT
CASNSPASGEKLFF
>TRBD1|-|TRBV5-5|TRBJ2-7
TGTGCCAGCAGCTTTTGGGACAGGGCTTACGAGCAGTACTTC
CASSFWDRAYEQYF
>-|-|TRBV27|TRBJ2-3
TGTGCCAGCAGTCAAAACTACGGGGGACTCGCAGATACGCAGTATTTT
CASSQNYGGLADTQYF
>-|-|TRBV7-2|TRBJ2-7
TGTGCCAGCAGCGATCCGTGGGGGTCCTACGAGCAGTACTTC
CASSDPWGSYEQYF
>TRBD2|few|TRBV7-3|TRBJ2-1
TGTGCCAGCAGTCGGACTAGCGGGGCTGGTGATGAGCAGTTCTTC
CASSRTSGAGDEQFF
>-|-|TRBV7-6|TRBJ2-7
TGTGCCAGCAGCTTAGAAGACAGGACCTCCTACGAGCAGTACTTC
CASSLEDRTSYEQYF
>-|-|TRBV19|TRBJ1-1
TGTGCCACCCGGAGGTCCACTGAAGCTTTCTTT
CATRRSTEAFF
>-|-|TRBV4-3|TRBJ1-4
TGCGCCAGCAGCGCTAAAGGGGCCGCAACTAATGAAAAACTGTTTTTT
CASSAKGAATNEKLFF
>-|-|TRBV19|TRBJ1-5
TGTGCCAGCTGCTTCTCTGGGCGTGAGCCCCAGCATTTT
CASCFSGREPQHF
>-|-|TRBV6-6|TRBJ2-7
TGTGCCAGCTCTCGTGGGGTGAACTACGAGCAGTACTTC
CASSRGVNYEQYF
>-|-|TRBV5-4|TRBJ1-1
TGTGCCAGCAGCTTGGTAACTGGGGGATTCACTGAAGCTTTCTTT
CASSLVTGGFTEAFF
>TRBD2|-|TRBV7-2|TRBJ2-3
TGTGCCAGCAGCTTAGGGCTAGCGGGCTCTATATTGGATACGCAGTATTTT
CASSLGLAGSILDTQYF
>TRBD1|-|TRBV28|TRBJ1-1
TGTGCCAGCAGTATCGACAGGGTGTCGAACACTGAAGCTTTCTTT
CASSIDRVSNTEAFF
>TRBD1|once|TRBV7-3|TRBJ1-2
TGTGCCAGCAGCCAGGAACAGGGGGACCTCTATGGCTACACCTTC
CASSQEQGDLYGYTF
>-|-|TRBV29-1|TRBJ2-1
TGCAGCGTTGTAGGACTCCTTTACAATGAGCAGTTCTTC
CSVVGLLYNEQFF
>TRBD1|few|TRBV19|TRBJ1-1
TGTGCCAGTTTGGACAGGGGAAGGAACACTGAAGCTTTCTTT
CASLDRGRNTEAFF
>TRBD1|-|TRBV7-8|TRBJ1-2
TGTGCCAGCAGTCAATGGACAGGGGGAGAGGATGGCTACACCTTC
CASSQWTGGEDGYTF
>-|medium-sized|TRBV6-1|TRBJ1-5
TGTGCCAGCAGTGAAGGGGCAGGGTTGACGGGTCAGCCCCAGCATTTT
CASSEGAGLTGQPQHF
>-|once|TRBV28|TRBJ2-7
TGTGCCAGCACCGAACCCCCCTACGAGCAGTACTTC
CASTEPPYEQYF
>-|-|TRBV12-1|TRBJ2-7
TGTGCCAGCAGCTTGGAAGGGGGAGTAAGATACGAGCAGTACTTC
CASSLEGGVRYEQYF
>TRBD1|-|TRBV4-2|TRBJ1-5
TGTGCCAGCAGCTCCCGGGACAGGGGGCCCAATCAGCCCCAGCATTTT
CASSSRDRGPNQPQHF
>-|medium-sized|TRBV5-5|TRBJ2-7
TGTGCCAGCAGCTCGGGACGGACATACTCCTACGAGCAGTACTTC
CASSSGRTYSYEQYF
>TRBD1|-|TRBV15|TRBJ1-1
TGTGCCACCAGGGGATACAGGGGGCCTACTCCGAACACTGAAGCTTTCTTT
CATRGYRGPTPNTEAFF
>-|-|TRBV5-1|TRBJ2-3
TGCGCCAGCAGCTTCGGGACCTCCACAGATACGCAGTATTTT
CASSFGTSTDTQYF
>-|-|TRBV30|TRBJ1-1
TGTGCCTGGAGCTTAGTTGGCACTGAAGCTTTCTTT
CAWSLVGTEAFF
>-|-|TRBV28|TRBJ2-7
TGTGCCAGCAGTTCTACAGGGCCCTACGAGCAGTACTTC
CASSSTGPYEQYF
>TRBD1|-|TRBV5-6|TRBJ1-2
TGTGCCAGCAGCTCCGGACAGGGTTGGGGCTACACCTTC
CASSSGQGWGYTF
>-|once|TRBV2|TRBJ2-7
TGTGCCAGCAGTGATACGACAGCTTTCTACGAGCAGTACTTC
CASSDTTAFYEQYF
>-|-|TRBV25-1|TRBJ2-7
TGTGCCAGCAGTGCTCTGGGGTCCTCGGGTGAGCAGTACTTC
CASSALGSSGEQYF
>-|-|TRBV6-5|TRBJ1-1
TGTGTCACCTCCCCCCCGTATAACACTGAAGCTTTCTTT
CVTSPPYNTEAFF
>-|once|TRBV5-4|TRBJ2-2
TGTGCCAGCAGCTTGAGGGCAGGGGAAACCGGGGAGCTGTTTTTT
CASSLRAGETGELFF
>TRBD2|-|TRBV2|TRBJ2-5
TGTGCCAGCAGTCTAGCGGGGGAGGGAACCCAGTACTTC
CASSLAGEGTQYF